This T cell receptor (beta chain) is drawn from a study of T cell repertoires in aging, cancer and after chemotherapy. On the study more broadly: Donors were grouped into six age bands spanning 30 or younger through 70 or older. Repeat sampling of healthy donors over several months to years showed clear clonal overlap.

General study results and limits: Median generation probability rose over the chemotherapy interval in each cancer cohort, suggesting rebound thymic output. Untreated cancer patients had significantly lower blood TCR diversity than age-matched healthy donors.

A mixed TRB-A/B primer pool amplified rearranged TRB by multiplex touch-down PCR. Each CDR3 protein gets one entry after TCRdb re-called the multiplex PCR reads with MiXCR. The data show about 11,000 distinct CDR3 sequences, 20% to 30% seen once. TCR beta rearrangements were amplified from peripheral blood genomic DNA. To note about this clonotype: Antigen: not known.

This TCR was sampled from a human donor in good health. The sequenced sample was blood.

This CDR3 is CMGRGGDEQYF. The CDR3, as DNA: TGCATGGGTAGGGGAGGGGACGAGCAGTACTTC. The chain joins TRBV20-1 to TRBJ2-7, with 7 bases aligning to TRBD2. The CDR3 length is 11 residues. Germline values: CDR1 DFQATT, CDR2 SNEGSKA (reference sequence).